A single sample is the source of the 27 T cell receptor beta chains below, sequenced in a study of shared clonotypes between healthy human individuals. The assay was immunoSEQ multiplex PCR, and TCRdb's table has in-frame clones only and misses some. This sample has about 1,800,000 clones, with about 94% found just once. Terminally differentiated effector memory CD45RA+ cells were excluded from the naive CD8 cells, which were CD45RO-negative and positively selected for CCR7. Source material: naive CD8+ T cells sorted from blood. Receptors were obtained from a man aged 18 to 29 in good health.

The chain employs TRBV2 and TRBJ2-7, with D unresolved. CDR3 size: 14 residues. Trimming pared 3 bases from V and 4 bases from J, leaving 13 bases between. CDR1 SNHLY and CDR2 FYNNEI come from the germline V gene. The CDR3 bases are TGTGCCAGCAGTGAGGGTCCTACGGCATACGAGCAGTACTTC. Translating gives CASSEGPTAYEQYF. The entire variable domain, with the rest obtained from reference TRBV2 and TRBJ2-7, is as follows: EPEVTQTPSHQVTQMGQEVILRCVPISNHLYFYWYRQILGQKVEFLVSFYNNEISEKSEIFDDQFSVERPDGSNFTLKIRSTKLEDSAMYFCASSEGPTAYEQYFGPGTRLTVT.

The chain joins TRBV27 to TRBJ2-3; D unresolved. Germline V gives CDR1 MNHEY, CDR2 SMNVEV (reference sequence). Trimming removed 8 bases from V and 4 bases from J, with 7 bases in between. The CDR3 covers 11 residues. The CDR3: CASLKADTQYF. The CDR3 DNA reads as TGTGCCAGCCTCAAGGCAGATACGCAGTATTTT.

The rearrangement joins TRBV5-4 to TRBJ2-1; D possibly matches TRBD1 or TRBD2 (5 bases each). Per the germline V gene, CDR1 is SGHNT and CDR2 is YYREEE (reference sequence). This CDR3 comprises 13 residues. V gave up 3 bases and J gave up 6 bases, with 10 bases separating them. CDR3: CASSWGTPNEQFF. The CDR3 DNA sequence: TGTGCCAGCAGCTGGGGGACCCCCAATGAGCAGTTCTTC.

The chain is built from TRBV15 and TRBJ2-1, with D perhaps TRBD1 or TRBD2 (5 bases each). This CDR3 has 13 amino acids. In germline, CDR1 is LNHNV, CDR2 YYDKDF (reference sequence). Trimming removed 0 bases at V and 10 bases at J, with 10 bases between. CDR3 nucleotides: TGTGCCACCAGCAGAGAGTCTAGGGACGAGCAGTTCTTC. Translated: CATSRESRDEQFF.

Points on this clone: Within the sample, other DNA sequences also encode this same CDR3. The rearrangement uses TRBV29-1 and TRBJ2-7; 9 bases map to TRBD1. This CDR3 is built from 15 residues. Germline lookup yields CDR1 SQVTM and CDR2 ANQGSEA. V was clipped by 2 bases and J by 1 base; unmatched bases: 6. The CDR3 loop is CSVELLDRGSYEQYF. The DNA for the CDR3 is TGCAGCGTTGAATTACTAGACAGGGGGTCCTACGAGCAGTACTTC.

This clone was counted once. A junction boundary mismatches the germline segment, possibly from a read error. This chain uses TRBV2 with TRBJ2-3, with TRBD1 matching over 8 bases. Germline V gene data show CDR1 as SNHLY and CDR2 as FYNNEI. The CDR3 consists of 18 residues. The CDR3 DNA is TGTGCCAGCAGCGAAGCGACAGGGGCCCTTTTAGGTCGAGATACGCAGTATTTT. This gives the protein CASSEATGALLGRDTQYF.

This clone appeared once. The chain joins TRBV4-1 to TRBJ2-7, with 8 positions matching TRBD1. The ends lost 5 bases at V and 2 bases at J; junction bases unmatched: 8. The CDR3 extends over 15 amino acids. The V gene's germline CDR1 is MGHRA and CDR2 YSYEKL. The CDR3 region is CASSAEDRVAYEQYF. CDR3 bases: TGCGCCAGCAGCGCAGAGGACAGGGTGGCCTACGAGCAGTACTTC.

V usage is TRBV15 and J usage is TRBJ2-6; D is perhaps TRBD1 (6 bases). Germline-derived CDR1 and CDR2 are LNHNV and YYDKDF (reference sequence). There are 14 residues in the CDR3. V was pared by 0 bases and J by 7 bases, with 7 bases between. This CDR3 is CATSRDRGANVLTF. CDR3 bases: TGTGCCACCAGCAGAGACAGGGGAGCCAACGTCCTGACTTTC. The full variable domain, in which reference TRBV15 and TRBJ2-6 provide the parts outside the CDR3, is DAMVIQNPRYQVTQFGKPVTLSCSQTLNHNVMYWYQQKSSQAPKLLFHYYDKDFNNEADTPDNFQSRRPNTSFCFLDIRSPGLGDTAMYLCATSRDRGANVLTFGAGSRLTVL.

The chain is built from TRBV6-5 and TRBJ2-1; tentative D call: TRBD2 (6 bases). The CDR3 extends over 13 amino acids. Deletions cut 2 bases from V and 9 bases from J, with 11 bases between. Germline V gives CDR1 MNHEY, CDR2 SVGAGI. This CDR3 is CASSYALGGEQFF. The CDR3 DNA sequence: TGTGCCAGCAGTTACGCCCTCGGGGGTGAGCAGTTCTTC.

V gene TRBV6-6 combines with J gene TRBJ2-3; 9 bases are a match to TRBD1. Trimming took 4 bases from V and 6 from J; bases not matched to a gene: 5. This CDR3 is 14 amino acids long. Germline CDR1 and CDR2: MNHNY and SVGAGI (reference sequence). CDR3 protein: CASSSGTGKDTQYF. The CDR3 DNA is TGTGCCAGCAGTTCAGGGACAGGGAAGGATACGCAGTATTTT.

The chain carries TRBV2 and TRBJ1-4; D gene uncertain. There are 12 residues in the CDR3. The V end lost 5 bases, the J end lost 3 bases, and 4 bases lay between the germline ends. The germline gives CDR1 SNHLY, CDR2 FYNNEI. The CDR3 here is CASSQANEKLFF. The DNA of the CDR3 is TGTGCCAGCAGTCAGGCTAATGAAAAACTGTTTTTT.

On this clone: The junction does not match germline at one end; this may be a read error. V usage is TRBV9 and J usage is TRBJ2-7; D is perhaps TRBD1 (5 bases). The germline V gene encodes CDR1 SGDLS and CDR2 YYNGEE. This CDR3 region has 17 residues. For the CDR3, the DNA is TGTGCCAGCAGCGTAGAATCCGGGTGGGGCCACTCCCACGAGCAGTACTTC. It is translated as CASSVESGWGHSHEQYF. Combining the CDR3 with reference TRBV9 and TRBJ2-7 gives the whole variable domain DSGVTQTPKHLITATGQRVTLRCSPRSGDLSVYWYQQSLDQGLQFLIQYYNGEERAKGNILERFSAQQFPDLHSELNLSSLELGDSALYFCASSVESGWGHSHEQYFGPGTRLTVT.

The rearrangement joins TRBV19 to TRBJ2-7; D possibly matches TRBD1 or TRBD2 (7 bases each). V was shortened by 1 base and J by 5 bases, with 15 bases between the two germline ends. CDR3 length: 15 residues. CDR1 is LNHDA and CDR2 is SQIVND in the germline V gene (reference sequence). The CDR3 reads CASSIGQGLLHEQYF. CDR3 in DNA: TGTGCCAGTAGTATAGGACAGGGACTACTACACGAGCAGTACTTC.

The chain joins TRBV4-1 to TRBJ1-1; D not resolved. CDR1 and CDR2 (germline): MGHRA, YSYEKL. The V gene lost 7 bases and the J gene lost 0 bases, with 9 bases spanning the gap. CDR3 size: 13 residues. The CDR3 coding sequence is TGCGCCAGCAACTCCGGCGTGAACACTGAAGCTTTCTTT. Amino acid sequence: CASNSGVNTEAFF.

This chain's CDR3 is CASSNTDTQYF. CDR3 in DNA: TGTGCCAGCAGCAACACAGATACGCAGTATTTT. The genes are TRBV13 and TRBJ2-3; no reliable D call. V lost 5 bases and J 2 bases, leaving 2 bases between the germline ends. Germline V gene data show CDR1 as PRHDT and CDR2 as FYEKMQ (reference sequence). The CDR3 runs 11 residues.

The chain carries TRBV5-6 and TRBJ2-3; the match to TRBD1 covers 7 bases. The CDR3 extends over 15 amino acids. The germline V gene has CDR1 SGHDT and CDR2 YYEEEE. V lost 3 bases and J lost 3; bases outside the gene matches: 7. The CDR3 coding sequence is TGTGCCAGCAGCTCCGGACAGGCTAATACAGATACGCAGTATTTT. Amino acids: CASSSGQANTDTQYF.

The rearrangement links TRBV2 to TRBJ2-3; D is perhaps TRBD1 (6 bases). Looked up from germline, CDR1 is SNHLY and CDR2 is FYNNEI. With 3 bases removed from V and 4 bases from J, the gap between germline ends came to 11 bases. There are 14 residues in the CDR3. CDR3 residues: CASSDRGSSDTQYF. The CDR3 nucleotides are TGTGCCAGCAGTGATAGGGGGAGCTCAGATACGCAGTATTTT.

Remarks on this clone: At the DNA level, this CDR3 is encoded by other sequences in the same sample as well. The chain has TRBV28 and TRBJ1-3; D unresolved. The V end was cut by 2 bases, the J end by 0 bases, with 8 bases between. CDR1 and CDR2 from the germline V gene are MDHEN and SYDVKM. The CDR3 length is 15 residues. DNA for the CDR3: TGTGCCAGCAGTTTAGACGGAAGCTCTGGAAACACCATATATTTT. Protein sequence: CASSLDGSSGNTIYF.

The chain has TRBV28 and TRBJ1-2; D gene ambiguous. V lost 5 bases, J lost 4 bases, and 20 bases lay in between. CDR1 is MDHEN, CDR2 SYDVKM, per germline. This CDR3 is built from 16 residues. CDR3 in amino acids: CASSIPGSTYAYGYTF. The CDR3 coding sequence is TGTGCCAGCAGTATCCCCGGGTCCACTTACGCCTATGGCTACACCTTC.

This chain connects TRBV27 to TRBJ2-3, with TRBD2 identical over 7 bases. The CDR3 is 14 residues long. Germline CDR1 reads MNHEY; CDR2 reads SMNVEV (reference sequence). Unmatched junction bases numbered 6, after V lost 7 bases and J lost 2 bases. In DNA, the CDR3 is TGTGCCAGCACTTTCGCGGGGGTCACAGATACGCAGTATTTT. Its translation: CASTFAGVTDTQYF.

CDR3 in DNA: TGTGCCAGCAGCTTAGGGGGACAGGGCTACAATGAGCAGTTCTTC. It codes for CASSLGGQGYNEQFF. The V and J genes are TRBV13 and TRBJ2-1; 9 positions match TRBD1. The germline CDR1 and CDR2 sequences are PRHDT and FYEKMQ (reference sequence). The trim removed 0 bases at V and 3 bases at J, leaving 0 bases unmatched. The CDR3 length is 15 residues.

This chain joins TRBV7-9 and TRBJ2-6; 7 bases agree with TRBD2. The CDR3 runs to 17 residues. The J segment lost 1 base and the V segment lost 8 bases, leaving 11 bases of the junction unmatched. CDR1 is SEHNR and CDR2 is FQNEAQ in the germline V gene (reference sequence). The CDR3 coding sequence is TGTGCCAGCTACGTTTCTAAGGGAGGGTCTGGGGCCAACGTCCTGACTTTC. Translating it yields CASYVSKGGSGANVLTF. The complete variable domain, with remaining parts taken from reference TRBV7-9 and TRBJ2-6, reads DTGVSQNPRHKITKRGQNVTFRCDPISEHNRLYWYRQTLGQGPEFLTYFQNEAQLEKSRLLSDRFSAERPKGSFSTLEIQRTEQGDSAMYLCASYVSKGGSGANVLTFGAGSRLTVL.

This clone is a singleton in its sample. The chain links TRBV13 to TRBJ2-7; TRBD2 is a possible D gene (6 bases). CDR3 size: 14 residues. V lost 5 bases, J lost 5 bases, and 16 bases lay in between. Germline loops: CDR1 PRHDT, CDR2 FYEKMQ (reference sequence). The CDR3: CASSVRGDGNEQYF. CDR3 in DNA: TGTGCCAGCAGCGTTCGCGGGGATGGCAACGAGCAGTACTTC.

The V and J genes are TRBV28 and TRBJ2-3, with D perhaps matching TRBD1 or TRBD2 (7 bases each). Trimming stripped 10 bases from V and 8 bases from J, with 19 bases between. The CDR3 has 13 amino acids. CDR1 MDHEN and CDR2 SYDVKM come from the germline V gene. DNA for the CDR3: TGTGCCACCCCGGACAGGCGCGGGGGTACGCAGTATTTT. It encodes CATPDRRGGTQYF.

CDR3 nucleotide sequence: TGCGCCAGCAGCCCGGATTTACAGGGATTTGGCTATGGCTACACCTTC. Translated: CASSPDLQGFGYGYTF. This chain uses TRBV5-1 with TRBJ1-2; maybe TRBD1 (6 bases). The germline gives CDR1 SGHRS, CDR2 YFSETQ. V lost 4 bases to trimming and J lost 4 bases, with 20 bases between them. The CDR3 has 16 residues.

The rearrangement uses TRBV5-6 and TRBJ2-1, with 13 bases fitting TRBD2. Trimming at V came to 9 bases and at J to 4 bases, leaving 10 bases not matched to a gene. CDR1 SGHDT and CDR2 YYEEEE come from the germline V gene. The CDR3 loop spans 16 amino acids. The CDR3 region is CANPPVTSGRYNEQFF. DNA of the CDR3: TGTGCCAATCCACCGGTGACTAGCGGGAGGTACAATGAGCAGTTCTTC.

The chain joins TRBV4-1 to TRBJ2-3, with 7 nucleotides matching TRBD1. The CDR3 runs to 17 residues. J lost 0 bases, V lost 0 bases, and 6 bases had no gene match. CDR1 MGHRA and CDR2 YSYEKL come from the germline V gene. The CDR3 protein is CASSQDRQGTSTDTQYF. DNA of the CDR3: TGCGCCAGCAGCCAAGATCGACAGGGAACGAGCACAGATACGCAGTATTTT.